This T cell receptor (beta chain) stems from a study of control samples from healthy donors and cancer patients. The germline CDR1 and CDR2 sequences are LNHDA and SQIVND (reference sequence). Losses at the gene ends were 3 bases for V and 5 bases for J; bases not matched to a gene: 7. The CDR3 runs 16 residues. TCRdb's table, derived via immunoSEQ multiplex PCR, lists solely in-frame clones and lacks some. This table holds about 150,000 clones, more than 85% found once. This TCR came from a man aged 45-65 years in good health. This chain connects TRBV19 to TRBJ2-5; 12 positions match TRBD2. Sequenced material: blood. This CDR3 reads CASSMSSGRATETQYF. Written as DNA, the CDR3 is TGTGCCAGTAGTATGTCTAGCGGGAGGGCCACGGAGACCCAGTACTTC.